The 17 T cell receptor beta chains reported below all come from one sample, sequenced in a study of shared clonotypes between healthy human individuals. Naive CD8 cells were CD45RO-negative, positively selected for CCR7, excluding terminally differentiated effector memory CD45RA+ cells. The table came from immunoSEQ multiplex PCR; TCRdb's copy has only in-frame clones and leaves some out. There are about 800,000 clones in the sample; 96% occur only once, and under 0.3% lies in the top ten. Material for sequencing was naive CD8+ T cells sorted from blood. These receptors originate from a man younger than 45 in good health.

This sequence joins TRBV7-9 and TRBJ1-2, with 7 nucleotides matching TRBD1. Germline CDR1 is SEHNR and CDR2 is FQNEAQ (reference sequence). The CDR3 totals 17 residues. Trimming removed 3 bases from V and 4 bases from J; junction bases left unmatched: 14. The CDR3 bases are TGTGCCAGCAGCTTCTTACCGGGACAGCCGGCCGGCTATGGCTACACCTTC. This codes for CASSFLPGQPAGYGYTF. The variable domain in full, completed from reference TRBV7-9 and TRBJ1-2, reads DTGVSQNPRHKITKRGQNVTFRCDPISEHNRLYWYRQTLGQGPEFLTYFQNEAQLEKSRLLSDRFSAERPKGSFSTLEIQRTEQGDSAMYLCASSFLPGQPAGYGYTFGSGTRLTVV.

This clone was recorded once. The chain has TRBV7-2 and TRBJ2-1, with TRBD1 as a possible D gene (5 bases). The germline V gene has CDR1 SGHTA and CDR2 FQGNSA. The germline V and J ends were trimmed by 7 bases and 6 bases, with 7 bases remaining between them. The CDR3 runs 11 residues. The CDR3 nucleotides read TGTGCCAGCATCCAGGGCAATGAGCAGTTCTTC. It specifies CASIQGNEQFF. Full variable domain (missing parts from reference TRBV7-2 and TRBJ2-1): GAGVSQSPSNKVTEKGKDVELRCDPISGHTALYWYRQSLGQGLEFLIYFQGNSAPDKSGLPSDRFSAERTGGSVSTLTIQRTQQEDSAVYLCASIQGNEQFFGPGTRLTVL.

The chain recombines TRBV9 with TRBJ2-1; the D gene is possibly TRBD1 (6 bases). Trimming cost V 4 bases and J 8 bases, with 19 bases left between them. The CDR3 has 15 amino acids. The germline gives CDR1 SGDLS, CDR2 YYNGEE. The CDR3 bases are TGTGCCAGCAGCCTAAGGACAGACCTCGAGGATGAGCAGTTCTTC. The encoded protein is CASSLRTDLEDEQFF. The full variable domain, with the rest looked up from reference TRBV9 and TRBJ2-1, is DSGVTQTPKHLITATGQRVTLRCSPRSGDLSVYWYQQSLDQGLQFLIQYYNGEERAKGNILERFSAQQFPDLHSELNLSSLELGDSALYFCASSLRTDLEDEQFFGPGTRLTVL.

As regards this clone: The germline gene is not matched at one end of the junction; a read error may be the cause. Other DNA sequences in the same sample also yield this CDR3. V and J are TRBV7-6 and TRBJ2-1, with D possibly being TRBD2 (5 bases). CDR1 SGHVS and CDR2 FNYEAQ come from the germline V gene. The CDR3 loop spans 12 amino acids. The CDR3 DNA is TGTGCCAGCAGCTCTGGAGGAAATGAACAGTTCTTC. Its protein is CASSSGGNEQFF.

The chain joins TRBV2 to TRBJ2-6; D is unresolved. This CDR3 has 16 residues. Germline V lookup: CDR1 SNHLY, CDR2 FYNNEI. Between the trimmed V and J ends, which lost 4 bases and 1 base, there was a span of 11 bases. CDR3: CASSVSPGSGANVLTF. The CDR3 coding sequence is TGTGCCAGCAGTGTTTCCCCCGGGTCTGGGGCCAACGTCCTGACTTTC.

The rearrangement links TRBV7-9 to TRBJ2-5; D gene uncertain. CDR1 SEHNR and CDR2 FQNEAQ come from the germline V gene (reference sequence). There are 12 residues in the CDR3. V shed 2 bases and J shed 5 bases, with 6 bases lying between them. The CDR3 here is CASSLSLETQYF. In nucleotides, the CDR3 is TGTGCCAGCAGCTTATCCCTGGAGACCCAGTACTTC. Drawing the rest from reference TRBV7-9 and TRBJ2-5, the complete variable domain is DTGVSQNPRHKITKRGQNVTFRCDPISEHNRLYWYRQTLGQGPEFLTYFQNEAQLEKSRLLSDRFSAERPKGSFSTLEIQRTEQGDSAMYLCASSLSLETQYFGPGTRLLVL.

This chain connects TRBV7-8 to TRBJ1-2, with a weak D call TRBD1 (6 bases). The V end lost 1 base, the J end lost 8 bases, and 14 bases lay between the germline ends. The CDR3 loop spans 14 amino acids. Germline V lookup: CDR1 SGHVS, CDR2 FQNEAQ. CDR3 DNA sequence: TGTGCCAGCAGCTTAGGGACGGGGGCGTCCGGCTACACCTTC. Translated: CASSLGTGASGYTF.

The chain joins TRBV7-8 to TRBJ2-5, with D tentatively TRBD1 or TRBD2 (5 bases each). Per germline, CDR1 SGHVS and CDR2 FQNEAQ. With 6 bases removed from V and 4 bases from J, the gap between germline ends came to 15 bases. This CDR3 has 14 amino acids. This chain's CDR3 is CASRPRGARETQYF. The CDR3 nucleotides are TGTGCCAGCAGACCAAGAGGGGCAAGAGAGACCCAGTACTTC.

The rearrangement uses TRBV5-1 and TRBJ2-3; D unresolved. CDR3 length: 12 amino acids. Trimming removed 1 base at V and 5 bases at J, with 5 bases between. CDR1 is SGHRS and CDR2 is YFSETQ in the germline V gene. In DNA form, the CDR3 reads TGCGCCAGCAGCTTGTGGCAAGATACGCAGTATTTT. Translating it yields CASSLWQDTQYF.

The CDR3 DNA reads TGTGCCAGCAGTCCCGAGCGGGAATGGCAGTTCTTC. This sequence encodes CASSPEREWQFF. The chain has TRBV27 and TRBJ2-1; TRBD2 agrees at 7 bases. Germline CDR1 is MNHEY and CDR2 is SMNVEV (reference sequence). The CDR3 has 12 amino acids. V was clipped by 5 bases and J by 12 bases; unmatched bases: 7.

The V call is TRBV28, the J call TRBJ2-2, with D possibly being TRBD2 (5 bases). Germline values: CDR1 MDHEN, CDR2 SYDVKM. This CDR3 is 15 amino acids long. V was cut by 5 bases and J by 9 bases, with 19 bases left in between. The CDR3 sequence: CASSISRASRRELFF. The CDR3 nucleotides read TGTGCCAGCAGTATCTCCCGGGCTAGCCGGAGGGAGCTGTTTTTT.

The rearrangement joins TRBV12-5 to TRBJ2-5, with a weak D call TRBD1 (6 bases). This CDR3 contains 14 residues. V was clipped by 6 bases and J by 1 base, with 12 bases between them. Germline CDR1 is LGHNT and CDR2 is FRNRAP. The CDR3 region is CASGRKGVQETQYF. DNA for the CDR3: TGTGCTAGTGGGAGGAAGGGGGTCCAAGAGACCCAGTACTTC.

Turning to this clone: The same CDR3 also results from other DNA sequences found in this sample. The J gene is TRBJ2-7, the V gene TRBV5-1, with 11 positions matching TRBD2. Unmatched junction bases numbered 0, after V lost 1 base and J lost 3 bases. From germline, CDR1 is SGHRS and CDR2 YFSETQ. There are 14 residues in the CDR3. This CDR3 reads CASSLTSGSYEQYF. The CDR3 DNA is TGCGCCAGCAGCTTGACTAGCGGGAGCTACGAGCAGTACTTC.

The rearrangement joins TRBV7-2 to TRBJ2-7, with TRBD1 as a possible D gene (6 bases). This CDR3 has 14 residues. CDR1 SGHTA and CDR2 FQGNSA come from the germline V gene. V lost 2 bases and J 2 bases, leaving 10 bases between the germline ends. CDR3 region: CASSLYRVAYEQYF. The CDR3 coding sequence is TGTGCCAGCAGCTTATACAGGGTGGCCTACGAGCAGTACTTC.

V is TRBV11-2 and J is TRBJ2-1, with 8 bases identical to TRBD2. Germline V gene lookup returns CDR1 SGHAT and CDR2 FQNNGV. J was trimmed by 10 bases and V by 4 bases; bases with no gene match: 3. The CDR3 runs to 12 residues. The CDR3 protein is CASSWGLEEQFF. CDR3 in DNA: TGTGCCAGCAGCTGGGGACTAGAGGAGCAGTTCTTC.

The chain is built from TRBV4-1 and TRBJ1-5; unclear D gene. This CDR3 is built from 15 residues. The ends were cut back, 4 bases at V and 1 base at J, with 11 bases in the middle. CDR1 is MGHRA, CDR2 YSYEKL, per germline. For the CDR3, the DNA is TGCGCCAGCAGCCCTTCCACAGCCAGCAATCAGCCCCAGCATTTT. Its protein is CASSPSTASNQPQHF.

The rearrangement links TRBV4-1 to TRBJ2-7, with 9 nucleotides matching TRBD2. There are 19 residues in the CDR3. Germline V gene data show CDR1 as MGHRA and CDR2 as YSYEKL. Trimming cost V 1 base and J 3 bases; bases outside gene matches: 16. The chain's CDR3 is CASSQGTIKISGSYYEQYF. The CDR3 DNA follows: TGCGCCAGCAGCCAAGGGACGATTAAGATTAGCGGGAGTTACTACGAGCAGTACTTC.